This T cell receptor beta chain was found in a study of molecular identifiers for immune sequencing clone quantification. Whole-study results and caveats: It was shown that clones above 20 RNA copies held over 98% of effector molecules, but under 1% in naive cells. Highly expanded clone sizes could be underestimated by identical TCR molecules sharing a barcode.

This CDR3 comprises 12 residues. Germline V gene sequence: CDR1 SEHNR, CDR2 FQNEAQ (reference sequence). Trimming stripped 1 base from V and 10 bases from J, with 8 bases between. For this clonotype: Antigen: not known.

Libraries of naive CD8 T cells were made from about 20,000 to 1,000,000 sorted cells. They used 10%, 30% or 50% RNA. Naive CD8 T cells were picked out by sorting for CD8+CD4-CCR7+CD45RA+. TCRdb reprocessed the PCR reads via MiXCR and lists one record per CDR3 protein. This sample has about 500,000 distinct CDR3 sequences, with about 25% found just once. Sequenced material: naive CD8+ T cells from blood, with Jurkat cell RNA spiked in. Regarding subset: FACS-sorted CD8+CD4-CCR7+CD45RA+ naive T cells. This receptor was identified in a human donor in good health. Some libraries in this study had Jurkat cell RNA spiked in. This chain links TRBV7-9 with TRBJ2-1, with D possibly TRBD1 on 6 matching bases. The CDR3, as DNA: TGTGCCAGCAGCTTAGGGGACACCGAGCAGTTCTTC. Translating gives CASSLGDTEQFF.